Listed below are T cell receptor beta chains from one sample, sequenced in a study of cytomegalovirus exposure and HLA in healthy donors. Sequencing was performed with immunoSEQ multiplex PCR; in TCRdb, only in-frame clones are kept and a portion is missing. In total, the table holds tens of thousands of clones. The specimen was PBMCs. The receptors were sampled from a male donor in good health and CMV-seronegative. Both conserved end residues are part of each CDR3. Each record gives: J gene, V gene, D gene, CDR3 DNA, CDR3 protein. D genes are given only for firm matches.

>TRBJ2-5|TRBV29-1|.
TGCAGCGGTACTAGAGAAGCTCAAGAGAACCAGTACTTC
CSGTREAQENQYF
>TRBJ2-5|TRBV5-4|.
TGTGCCAGCAGCTTGGGGAGGGATGAGACCCAGTACTTC
CASSLGRDETQYF
>TRBJ1-2|TRBV19|TRBD1
TGTGCCAGTAGTAACAACAGGGGCAACTATGGCTACACCTTC
CASSNNRGNYGYTF
>TRBJ2-4|TRBV7-9|.
TGTGCCAGCAGCTTAACGGGGTTCAACATTCAGTACTTC
CASSLTGFNIQYF
>TRBJ2-3|TRBV9|TRBD2
TGTGCCAGCAGCGATCGTCTCTCTAGCGGGAGGGCAACAGATACGCAGTATTTT
CASSDRLSSGRATDTQYF
>TRBJ2-7|TRBV6-6|TRBD1
TGTGCCTCATGGCAGGGGGCGTACGAGCAGTACTTC
CASWQGAYEQYF
>TRBJ2-5|TRBV30|TRBD2
TGTGCCTGGAGTGGCCTACTAGCGGGGGGCCAGACCCAGTACTTC
CAWSGLLAGGQTQYF
>TRBJ2-7|TRBV5-4|.
TGTGCCAGCAGCTTGCCGGGTTACCGGGAGCAGTACTTC
CASSLPGYREQYF
>TRBJ2-2|TRBV18|TRBD1
TGTGCCAGCTCACAAGGACAGGTCACCACCGGGGAGCTGTTTTTT
CASSQGQVTTGELFF
>TRBJ1-5|TRBV2|TRBD1
TGTGCCAGCAGGGTTTCGCCGGGACAGGGGGTTCGTATTAGCAATCAGCCCCAGCATTTT
CASRVSPGQGVRISNQPQHF
>TRBJ2-2|TRBV2|TRBD1
TGTGCCAGCAGTGTGACAGGGGTCACCGGGGAGCTGTTTTTT
CASSVTGVTGELFF
>TRBJ1-2|TRBV28|.
TGTGCCAGCAGGGCCGCAGGGGCCAACTATGGCTACACCTTC
CASRAAGANYGYTF
>TRBJ2-2|TRBV28|TRBD1
TGTGCCAGCAGTTCAGGACAGGAAAGGTTTAGGGAGCTGTTTTTT
CASSSGQERFRELFF
>TRBJ2-7|TRBV7-2|TRBD2
TGTGCCAGCAGCTTAGCGCTAAGCGGGAAATCAACCTACGAGCAGTACTTC
CASSLALSGKSTYEQYF
>TRBJ2-7|TRBV28|TRBD1
TGTGCCAGCAGTCACCCCCGGGACAGGGAACCCTACGAGCAGTACTTC
CASSHPRDREPYEQYF
>TRBJ2-3|TRBV6-1|.
TGTGCCAGCGTGGACATTAACACAGATACGCAGTATTTT
CASVDINTDTQYF